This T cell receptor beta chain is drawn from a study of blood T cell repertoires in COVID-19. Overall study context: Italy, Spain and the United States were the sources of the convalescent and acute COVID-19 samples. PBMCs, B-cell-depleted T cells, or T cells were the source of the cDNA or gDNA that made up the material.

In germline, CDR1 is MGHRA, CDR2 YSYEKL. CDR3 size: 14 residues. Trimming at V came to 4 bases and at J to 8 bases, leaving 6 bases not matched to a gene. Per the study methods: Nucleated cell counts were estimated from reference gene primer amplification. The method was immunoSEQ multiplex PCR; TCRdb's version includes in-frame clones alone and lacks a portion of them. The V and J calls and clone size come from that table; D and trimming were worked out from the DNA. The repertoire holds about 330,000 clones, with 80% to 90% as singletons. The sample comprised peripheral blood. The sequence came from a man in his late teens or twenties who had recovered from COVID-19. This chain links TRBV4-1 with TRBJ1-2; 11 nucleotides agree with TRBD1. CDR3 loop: CASSLGTGGNGYTF. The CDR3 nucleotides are TGCGCCAGCAGCCTAGGGACAGGGGGAAACGGCTACACCTTC.